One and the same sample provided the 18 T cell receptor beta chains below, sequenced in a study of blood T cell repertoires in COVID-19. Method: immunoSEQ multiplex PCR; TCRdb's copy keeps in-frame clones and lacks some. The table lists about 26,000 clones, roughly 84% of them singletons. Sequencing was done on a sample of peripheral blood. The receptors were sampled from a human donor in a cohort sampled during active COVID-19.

This CDR3 reads CASSQRIGGPQETQYF. CDR3 sequence (DNA): TGTGCCAGCAGCCAGCGAATTGGGGGCCCCCAAGAGACCCAGTACTTC. The rearrangement uses TRBV13 and TRBJ2-5; D perhaps matches TRBD1 (6 bases). Between the trimmed V and J ends, which lost 5 bases and 1 base, there was a span of 17 bases. CDR1 and CDR2 (germline): PRHDT, FYEKMQ (reference sequence). The CDR3 loop spans 16 amino acids.

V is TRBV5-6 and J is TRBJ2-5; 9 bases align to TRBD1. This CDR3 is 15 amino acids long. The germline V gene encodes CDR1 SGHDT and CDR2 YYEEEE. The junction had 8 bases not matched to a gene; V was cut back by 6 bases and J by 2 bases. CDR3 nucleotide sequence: TGTGCCAGCAAGGGGACAGGGAGCGGACAAGAGACCCAGTACTTC. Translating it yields CASKGTGSGQETQYF.

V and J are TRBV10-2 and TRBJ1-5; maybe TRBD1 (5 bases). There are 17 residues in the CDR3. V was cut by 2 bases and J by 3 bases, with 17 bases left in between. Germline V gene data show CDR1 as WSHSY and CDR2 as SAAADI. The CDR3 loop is CASSEPEGRGSNQPQHF. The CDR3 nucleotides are TGCGCCAGCAGTGAGCCCGAGGGGAGGGGCTCCAATCAGCCCCAGCATTTT.

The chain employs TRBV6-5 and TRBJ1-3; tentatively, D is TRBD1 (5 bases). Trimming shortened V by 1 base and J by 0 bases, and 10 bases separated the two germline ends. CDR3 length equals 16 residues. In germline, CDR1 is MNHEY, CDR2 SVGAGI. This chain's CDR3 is CASSYYRQYSGNTIYF. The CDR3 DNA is TGTGCCAGCAGTTACTACAGGCAATACTCTGGAAACACCATATATTTT.

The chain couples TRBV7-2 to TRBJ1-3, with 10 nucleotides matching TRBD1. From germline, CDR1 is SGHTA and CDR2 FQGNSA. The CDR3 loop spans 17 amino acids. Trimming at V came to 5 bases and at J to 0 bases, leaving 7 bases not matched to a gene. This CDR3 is CASSLRDRGFSGNTIYF. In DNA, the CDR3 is TGTGCCAGCAGCCTACGGGACAGGGGCTTCTCTGGAAACACCATATATTTT. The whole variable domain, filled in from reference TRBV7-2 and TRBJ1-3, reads GAGVSQSPSNKVTEKGKDVELRCDPISGHTALYWYRQSLGQGLEFLIYFQGNSAPDKSGLPSDRFSAERTGGSVSTLTIQRTQQEDSAVYLCASSLRDRGFSGNTIYFGEGSWLTVV.

The CDR3, as DNA: TGTGCCAGCAGCTTAGTGTCAGGTGGACAGGGGAGCTATGGCTACACCTTC. Encoded protein: CASSLVSGGQGSYGYTF. The chain carries TRBV7-2 and TRBJ1-2; 9 bases align to TRBD1. Trimming at V came to 1 base and at J to 4 bases, leaving 10 bases not matched to a gene. Germline CDR1 and CDR2: SGHTA and FQGNSA. The CDR3 runs to 17 residues.

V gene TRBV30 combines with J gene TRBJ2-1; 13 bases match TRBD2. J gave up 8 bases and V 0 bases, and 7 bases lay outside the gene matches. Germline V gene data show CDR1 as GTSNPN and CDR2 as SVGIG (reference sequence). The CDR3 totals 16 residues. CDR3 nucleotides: TGTGCCTGGAGTGTACCAGGACTAGCGGGAGCCCATGAGCAGTTCTTC. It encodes CAWSVPGLAGAHEQFF.

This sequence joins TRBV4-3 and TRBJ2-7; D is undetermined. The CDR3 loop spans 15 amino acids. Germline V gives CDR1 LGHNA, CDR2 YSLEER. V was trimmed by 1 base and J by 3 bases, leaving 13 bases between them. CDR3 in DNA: TGCGCCAGCAGCCAAGGATCTCGGAGTGGCTACGAGCAGTACTTC. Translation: CASSQGSRSGYEQYF.

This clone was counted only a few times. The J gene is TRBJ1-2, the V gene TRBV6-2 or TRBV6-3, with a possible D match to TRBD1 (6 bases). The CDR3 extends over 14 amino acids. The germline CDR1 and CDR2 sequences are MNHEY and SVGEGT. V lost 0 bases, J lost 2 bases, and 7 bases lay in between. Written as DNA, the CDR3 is TGTGCCAGCAGTTACTCGAGGGGGAACTATGGCTACACCTTC. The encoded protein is CASSYSRGNYGYTF.

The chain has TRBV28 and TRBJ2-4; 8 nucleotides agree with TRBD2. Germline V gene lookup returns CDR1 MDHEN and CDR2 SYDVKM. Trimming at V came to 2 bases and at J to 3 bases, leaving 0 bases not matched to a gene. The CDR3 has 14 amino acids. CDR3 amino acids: CASSLRGGKNIQYF. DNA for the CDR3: TGTGCCAGCAGTTTACGGGGGGGCAAAAACATTCAGTACTTC. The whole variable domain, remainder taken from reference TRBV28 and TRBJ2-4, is DVKVTQSSRYLVKRTGEKVFLECVQDMDHENMFWYRQDPGLGLRLIYFSYDVKMKEKGDIPEGYSVSREKKERFSLILESASTNQTSMYLCASSLRGGKNIQYFGAGTRLSVL.

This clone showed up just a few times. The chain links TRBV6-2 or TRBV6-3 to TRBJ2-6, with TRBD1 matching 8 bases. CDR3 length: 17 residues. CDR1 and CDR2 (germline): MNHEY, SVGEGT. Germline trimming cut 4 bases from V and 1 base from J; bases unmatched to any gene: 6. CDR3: CASSLDRAASGANVLTF. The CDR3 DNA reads TGTGCCAGCAGTTTGGACAGGGCAGCATCTGGGGCCAACGTCCTGACTTTC.

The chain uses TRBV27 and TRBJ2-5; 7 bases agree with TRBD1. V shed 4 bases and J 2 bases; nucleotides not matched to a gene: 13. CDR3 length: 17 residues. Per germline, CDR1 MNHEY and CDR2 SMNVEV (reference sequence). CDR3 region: CASSSLTGVVGQETQYF. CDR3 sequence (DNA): TGTGCCAGCAGTTCCCTTACAGGGGTGGTAGGGCAAGAGACCCAGTACTTC.

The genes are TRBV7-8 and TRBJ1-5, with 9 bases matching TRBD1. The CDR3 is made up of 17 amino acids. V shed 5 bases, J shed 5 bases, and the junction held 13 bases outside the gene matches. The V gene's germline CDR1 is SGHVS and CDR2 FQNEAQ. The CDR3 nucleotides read TGTGCCAGCAGCCCCGGACAGGGGATTGTCAATTATCAGCCCCAGCATTTT. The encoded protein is CASSPGQGIVNYQPQHF.

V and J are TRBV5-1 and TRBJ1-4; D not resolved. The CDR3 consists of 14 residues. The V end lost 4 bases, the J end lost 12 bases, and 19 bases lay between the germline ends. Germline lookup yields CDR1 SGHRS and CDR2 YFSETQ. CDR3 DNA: TGCGCCAGCAGCCCACGGACGGGGTTCACGGAACTGTTTTTT. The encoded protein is CASSPRTGFTELFF.

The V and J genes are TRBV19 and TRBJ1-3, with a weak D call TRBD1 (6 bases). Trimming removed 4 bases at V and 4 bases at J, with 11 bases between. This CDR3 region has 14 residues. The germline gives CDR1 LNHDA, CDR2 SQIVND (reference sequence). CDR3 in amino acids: CASSNRDIGNTIYF. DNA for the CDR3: TGTGCCAGTAGTAACCGGGACATCGGAAACACCATATATTTT.

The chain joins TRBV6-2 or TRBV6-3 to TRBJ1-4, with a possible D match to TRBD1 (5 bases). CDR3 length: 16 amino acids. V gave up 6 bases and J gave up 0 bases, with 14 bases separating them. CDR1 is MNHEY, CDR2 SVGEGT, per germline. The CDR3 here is CASSLGTLATNEKLFF. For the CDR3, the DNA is TGTGCCAGCAGCCTCGGGACTCTTGCAACTAATGAAAAACTGTTTTTT.

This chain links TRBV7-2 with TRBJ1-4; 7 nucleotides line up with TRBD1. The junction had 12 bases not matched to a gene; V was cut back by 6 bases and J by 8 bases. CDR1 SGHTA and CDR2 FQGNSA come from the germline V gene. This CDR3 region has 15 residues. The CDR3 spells CASSRQGTIGEKLFF. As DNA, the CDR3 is TGTGCCAGCAGTCGACAGGGAACTATCGGAGAAAAACTGTTTTTT.

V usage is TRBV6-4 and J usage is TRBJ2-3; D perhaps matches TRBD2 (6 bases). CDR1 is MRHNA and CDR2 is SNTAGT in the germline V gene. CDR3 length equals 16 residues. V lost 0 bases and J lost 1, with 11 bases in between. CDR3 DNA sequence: TGTGCCAGCAGTGACTCTCCGGGGGAGGGCACAGATACGCAGTATTTT. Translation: CASSDSPGEGTDTQYF.